The 32 T cell receptor beta chains in this list originate from one sample, sequenced in a study of tumor and adjacent non-tumor tissue in lung cancer. The template was RNA from unsorted bulk tissue. Three rounds of nested PCR, following a modified ARM-PCR protocol, produced the TCRbeta library. TCRdb processed the multiplex PCR reads anew with MiXCR; each CDR3 protein has one entry. Of roughly 150,000 distinct CDR3 sequences in the sample, approximately 66% were seen once. Sequencing used lung tumor tissue. Source of these receptors: a man aged 60-69 years with small cell lung cancer.

In its sample, this clonotype was seen once. Germline is not matched at one junction end, which may reflect a read error. The chain uses TRBV20-1 and TRBJ2-1; D is unresolved. CDR3 size: 13 residues. CDR1 is DFQATT, CDR2 SNEGSKA, per germline (reference sequence). CDR3 protein: CSARDPEETEPFF. The DNA for the CDR3 is TGCAGTGCTAGAGACCCTGAGGAGACTGAGCCGTTTTTC.

A single count supports this clonotype. The CDR3 sequence: CASSFSPGQGEETQYF. DNA for the CDR3: TGCGCCAGCAGCTTTTCTCCGGGACAGGGTGAAGAGACCCAGTACTTC. J is TRBJ2-5 and V is TRBV5-1, with TRBD1 matching over 9 bases. The CDR3 contains 16 residues. Looked up from germline, CDR1 is SGHRS and CDR2 is YFSETQ. Trimming at V came to 2 bases and at J to 3 bases, leaving 8 bases not matched to a gene.

This sequence joins TRBV4-3 and TRBJ2-7; D may be TRBD2 (5 bases). The germline CDR1 and CDR2 sequences are LGHNA and YSLEER. V lost 4 bases and J lost 4, with 17 bases in between. The CDR3 runs 15 residues. In DNA form, the CDR3 reads TGCGCCAGCAGCCCTAGTACCGGGGAAGGATACGAGCAGTACTTC. Its translation: CASSPSTGEGYEQYF.

For this clonotype: At one boundary the junction diverges from the germline segment, which might be a read error. The chain is built from TRBV29-1 and TRBJ1-2; 8 bases are a match to TRBD1. The CDR3 contains 14 residues. CDR1 is SQVTM, CDR2 ANQGSEA, per germline. CDR3 bases: TGCAGCGTTGAGGTGACAGGGGCCCGGCGTGGCTACATCTTC. As protein: CSVEVTGARRGYIF.

The chain joins TRBV20-1 to TRBJ2-5; D not certain. The length of the CDR3 is 12 residues. The V gene's germline CDR1 is DFQATT and CDR2 SNEGSKA (reference sequence). The CDR3 loop is CRTGPGEETQYF. The CDR3 bases are TGCAGAACCGGGCCCGGAGAAGAGACCCAGTACTTC.

This clonotype was picked up one time. The final CDR3 position lacks the conserved phenylalanine or tryptophan, pointing to a likely read error. This chain connects TRBV11-3 to TRBJ2-6; 9 nucleotides match TRBD1. CDR1 and CDR2 (germline): SGHNT, YENEEA. V lost 1 base and J lost 0; bases outside the gene matches: 7. The CDR3 spans 19 residues. CDR3 coding DNA: TGTGCCAGCAGCTTAGCCGGGACAGGGAGATCCTCTGGGGCCAACGTCCTGACTTTG. It yields the protein CASSLAGTGRSSGANVLTL.

With respect to this clonotype: A read error may be the cause here, since a much bigger clone is one base away. V is TRBV5-6 and J is TRBJ2-7; 7 bases agree with TRBD2. From germline, CDR1 is SGHDT and CDR2 YYEEEE. The V segment lost 3 bases and the J segment 2 bases; nucleotides outside the gene matches: 11. The CDR3 has 16 amino acids. This CDR3 reads CASSSTRTGGTYEQYV. For the CDR3, the DNA is TGTGCCAGCAGCTCCACCAGGACGGGGGGAACCTACGAGCAGTACGTC.

Comments on this clonotype: The junction differs from germline at one of its ends, possibly a read error. The rearrangement links TRBV11-3 to TRBJ2-5, with TRBD2 matching over 9 bases. Germline CDR1 and CDR2: SGHNT and YENEEA. The CDR3 runs to 19 residues. The CDR3, as DNA: TGCGCCAGCAGCTTCCCCGGGACTAGCCGAACGACCGTACAAGAGACCCACTACTTC. It is translated as CASSFPGTSRTTVQETHYF.

A remark on this clonotype: The junction and the germline gene differ at one end; a read error may be behind it. CDR3 loop: CGSSSGEASNEQFF. In DNA form, the CDR3 reads TGTGGCAGCAGTAGTGGGGAAGCGAGCAATGAGCAGTTCTTC. The rearrangement joins TRBV4-2 to TRBJ2-1; D unresolved. CDR1 LGHNA and CDR2 YNFKEQ come from the germline V gene. The CDR3 totals 14 residues.

This chain joins TRBV11-1 and TRBJ2-5; a weak D match, TRBD1 (5 bases). The CDR3 spans 15 residues. CDR1 and CDR2 (germline): SGHAT, FQDESV (reference sequence). Trimming removed 5 bases at V and 5 bases at J, with 18 bases between. The CDR3 here is CASSRHGHGPETQYF. CDR3 DNA: TGTGCCAGCAGCCGACACGGACATGGGCCGGAGACCCAGTACTTC.

Comments on this clonotype: Here the CDR3 omits its conserved ending phenylalanine or tryptophan, so a read error is the likely source. This chain connects TRBV11-1 to TRBJ2-3; TRBD2 might be the D (5 bases). This CDR3 has 17 amino acids. Germline CDR1 is SGHAT and CDR2 is FQDESV (reference sequence). Trimming removed 6 bases at V and 4 bases at J, with 23 bases between. In DNA form, the CDR3 reads TGTGCCAGCAGTGTAGCAATGGGAGTGGCCGGGGCAGATACGCAGTATTTA. Amino acids: CASSVAMGVAGADTQYL.

Judged by abundance, this clonotype is medium-sized. The chain uses TRBV11-2 and TRBJ1-3; D ambiguous. The CDR3 contains 13 residues. Trimming removed 4 bases at V and 4 bases at J, with 8 bases between. Germline CDR1 SGHAT, CDR2 FQNNGV. The CDR3, as DNA: TGTGCCAGCAGCTACCAACCGGGAAACACCATATATTTT. Translation: CASSYQPGNTIYF.

This clonotype was detected many times. CDR3 sequence: CASSLLFGPSTDTQYF. CDR3 DNA sequence: TGTGCCAGCAGCCTTCTTTTTGGCCCAAGCACAGATACGCAGTATTTT. V and J are TRBV11-2 and TRBJ2-3; D unresolved. The CDR3 has 16 amino acids. V was shortened by 5 bases and J by 0 bases, with 15 bases between the two germline ends. CDR1 SGHAT and CDR2 FQNNGV come from the germline V gene.

A word on this clonotype: The CDR3 ends on some other residue instead of the conserved phenylalanine or tryptophan, so this is likely a read error. The chain joins TRBV5-6 to TRBJ2-4; D possibly corresponds to TRBD2 (5 bases). The CDR3 is 13 residues long. Looked up from germline, CDR1 is SGHDT and CDR2 is YYEEEE. This CDR3 is CANSLVAKNIQYL. CDR3 in DNA: TGTGCCAACAGCTTGGTAGCGAAAAACATTCAGTACTTA.

This clonotype was observed a few times. The V call is TRBV5-1, the J call TRBJ2-3; D possibly corresponds to TRBD2 (6 bases). Germline V gene sequence: CDR1 SGHRS, CDR2 YFSETQ. V lost 4 bases, J lost 3 bases, and 12 bases lay in between. This CDR3 is built from 14 residues. CDR3 sequence: CASSPGVGTDTQYF. The CDR3, as DNA: TGCGCCAGCAGCCCGGGGGTCGGAACAGATACGCAGTATTTT.

This clonotype was found many times. The J gene is TRBJ2-5, the V gene TRBV6-5; 9 bases line up with TRBD1. J lost 5 bases, V lost 7 bases, and 5 bases had no gene match. The CDR3 covers 13 residues. Germline-derived CDR1 and CDR2 are MNHEY and SVGAGI. Here the CDR3 DNA reads TGTGCCAGCATTGGGACAGGGATTGAGACCCAGTACTTC. Its protein is CASIGTGIETQYF.

Many counts were recorded for this clonotype. The V call is TRBV11-2, the J call TRBJ1-1; unclear D gene. V dropped 0 bases and J dropped 5 bases, with 10 bases sitting between them. Germline V gives CDR1 SGHAT, CDR2 FQNNGV. There are 14 residues in the CDR3. The CDR3 DNA sequence: TGTGCCAGCAGCTTAGATCCGTTAGGGACTGAAGCTTTCTTT. Encoded protein: CASSLDPLGTEAFF.

This chain links TRBV11-3 with TRBJ2-1, with 7 bases identical to TRBD2. CDR1 is SGHNT, CDR2 YENEEA, per germline. CDR3 length equals 17 residues. The V segment lost 6 bases and the J segment 2 bases; nucleotides outside the gene matches: 13. CDR3 in DNA: TGTGCCAGCAGATCGGGATTAGTGGGAGGGCCCTACAATGAGCAGTTCTTC. As protein: CASRSGLVGGPYNEQFF.

Turning to this clonotype: The germline gene is not matched at one end of the junction; a read error may be the cause. The V gene is TRBV5-4, the J gene TRBJ2-2, with D unresolved. The CDR3 has 14 residues. Per germline, CDR1 SGHNT and CDR2 YYREEE (reference sequence). CDR3 nucleotides: TGTTCCAGCAGCTTGGTGGATAGAGCCGAGGAGCTGTTTTTT. Protein sequence: CSSSLVDRAEELFF. Full variable domain (rest looked up from reference TRBV5-4 and TRBJ2-2): ETGVTQSPTHLIKTRGQQVTLRCSSQSGHNTVSWYQQALGQGPQFIFQYYREEENGRGNFPPRFSGLQFPNYSSELNVNALELDDSALYLCSSSLVDRAEELFFGEGSRLTVL.

A note on this clonotype: This CDR3 is missing its conserved last phenylalanine or tryptophan, likely due to a read error. The limits of the CDR3 on the DNA are not certain, so only TCRdb's listed CDR3 is given. The genes are TRBV2 and TRBJ1-2. The CDR3 has 13 amino acids, counting both end residues. Germline V gives CDR1 SNHLY, CDR2 FYNNEI. CDR3 sequence reads: CANSLVGTAADTS.

Comment on this clonotype: The CDR3 ends on some other residue instead of the conserved phenylalanine or tryptophan, so this is likely a read error. This chain joins TRBV20-1 and TRBJ2-1; 10 nucleotides match TRBD2. The CDR3 has 15 residues. Germline V gene data show CDR1 as DFQATT and CDR2 as SNEGSKA (reference sequence). V was clipped by 4 bases and J by 6 bases; unmatched bases: 9. CDR3 region: CSAKISGRGINEQFL. The CDR3, as DNA: TGCAGTGCTAAAATAAGCGGGAGGGGGATCAATGAGCAGTTCCTC.

Remarks on this clonotype: This may come from a read error, since a much larger clone is one base off. This CDR3 is CASGLPGTAYEQYF. The CDR3 nucleotides read TGTGCCAGCGGTCTCCCCGGGACCGCCTACGAGCAGTACTTC. The V and J genes are TRBV6-6 and TRBJ2-7; TRBD1 or TRBD2 may be the D gene (5 bases each). Trimming cost V 8 bases and J 2 bases, with 16 bases left between them. CDR3 size: 14 residues. CDR1 is MNHNY, CDR2 SVGAGI, per germline (reference sequence).

Only a few counts were recorded for this clonotype. Given a much more abundant clone one base away, this may be a read error. The rearrangement links TRBV10-3 to TRBJ1-1; 7 bases match TRBD1. This CDR3 comprises 13 residues. In germline, CDR1 is ENHRY, CDR2 SYGVKD. V lost 8 bases to trimming and J lost 8 bases; unmatched junction nucleotides: 11. The CDR3 DNA sequence: TGTGCCATCCAGGGGAGGGACAGCGACGAAGCTTTCTTT. Its protein product is CAIQGRDSDEAFF.

With regard to this clonotype: Given the absence of the conserved phenylalanine or tryptophan at the CDR3 end, a read error is likely. V gene TRBV5-4 combines with J gene TRBJ2-1; 7 positions match TRBD2. V was clipped by 0 bases and J by 7 bases; unmatched bases: 7. The CDR3 has 15 residues. Germline lookup yields CDR1 SGHNT and CDR2 YYREEE (reference sequence). The CDR3 spells CASSLVGGSRNEQFI. CDR3 nucleotides: TGTGCCAGCAGCTTGGTGGGCGGGAGTCGAAATGAGCAGTTCATC.

As for this clonotype: A read error may be the cause here, since a much bigger clone is one base away. The rearrangement joins TRBV20-1 to TRBJ2-1; 14 nucleotides align to TRBD2. Unmatched junction bases numbered 10, after V lost 6 bases and J lost 0 bases. Germline CDR1 DFQATT, CDR2 SNEGSKA (reference sequence). The CDR3 length is 18 residues. CDR3 DNA: TGCAGTGCAACTGGACTAGCGGGAGGCCTGAACTCCTACAATGAGCAGTTCTTC. Amino acid sequence: CSATGLAGGLNSYNEQFF.

The chain couples TRBV20-1 to TRBJ2-5, with D tentatively TRBD2 (5 bases). The CDR3 spans 12 residues. Deletions cut 6 bases from V and 4 bases from J, with 12 bases between. In germline, CDR1 is DFQATT, CDR2 SNEGSKA (reference sequence). The CDR3 coding sequence is TGCAGTGCCGAGGGCGTCGGAGAGACCCAGTACTTC. Its translation is CSAEGVGETQYF.

Details on this clonotype: This could be a read error, since a much larger clone is one nucleotide away. It is likely a read error, because the conserved phenylalanine at the end of the CDR3 is missing. The CDR3 region has the DNA TGTGCCAGCAGCTTTTCGCGGGCCCCTGCTGGTGAGCAGTTCCTC. Translated, it gives CASSFSRAPAGEQFL. The gene calls are TRBV11-2 and TRBJ2-1; the D gene is possibly TRBD2 (5 bases). The CDR3 is 15 residues long. V shed 3 bases and J shed 9 bases, with 18 bases lying between them. Germline-derived CDR1 and CDR2 are SGHAT and FQNNGV.

This clonotype was seen many times. V usage is TRBV6-1 and J usage is TRBJ2-7; a weak D match, TRBD1 (5 bases). The germline V gene has CDR1 MNHNS and CDR2 SASEGT. This CDR3 has 14 amino acids. V lost 4 bases to trimming and J lost 1 base, with 11 bases between them. DNA of the CDR3: TGTGCCAGCAGTGCCGACAGAACGTCCTACGAGCAGTACGTC. Translated, it gives CASSADRTSYEQYV.

Concerning this clonotype itself: Relative to the germline gene, one junction end is altered; a read error may explain this. J is TRBJ2-7 and V is TRBV7-8, with D unclear. The CDR3 is 15 amino acids. The V gene's germline CDR1 is SGHVS and CDR2 FQNEAQ. The CDR3 DNA reads TGTGCCAGCAGCCTCGAATACACCAGGCCTTACGAACAGTACTTC. The encoded protein is CASSLEYTRPYEQYF.

Notes on this clonotype: The junction departs from germline at one end; a sequencing error may be responsible. The V call is TRBV4-1, the J call TRBJ1-4; no reliable D call. Germline CDR1 and CDR2: MGHRA and YSYEKL. The CDR3 loop spans 12 amino acids. The CDR3 coding sequence is TGCACCAGCAGCCATGTGAAGGGAAAACTGTTTTTT. Translating it yields CTSSHVKGKLFF.

Note on this clonotype: It is unclear where the CDR3 begins or ends on the DNA, so no DNA is shown, and the CDR3 is as TCRdb lists it. The CDR3 protein is CSVAPGTGETQNF. The chain couples TRBV29-1 to TRBJ2-5; TRBD2, as called in the table, went unchecked against the DNA. Germline assignment: CDR1 SQVTM and CDR2 ANQGSEA. A total of 13 residues make up the CDR3, ends included.

The chain recombines TRBV6-5 with TRBJ1-1; D gene uncertain. The V end lost 7 bases, the J end lost 1 base, and 10 bases lay between the germline ends. The CDR3 runs to 13 residues. Germline assignment: CDR1 MNHEY and CDR2 SVGAGI. Here the CDR3 reads CASTQTRNTEAFF. The CDR3 DNA sequence: TGTGCCAGCACCCAGACCCGGAACACTGAAGCTTTCTTT.